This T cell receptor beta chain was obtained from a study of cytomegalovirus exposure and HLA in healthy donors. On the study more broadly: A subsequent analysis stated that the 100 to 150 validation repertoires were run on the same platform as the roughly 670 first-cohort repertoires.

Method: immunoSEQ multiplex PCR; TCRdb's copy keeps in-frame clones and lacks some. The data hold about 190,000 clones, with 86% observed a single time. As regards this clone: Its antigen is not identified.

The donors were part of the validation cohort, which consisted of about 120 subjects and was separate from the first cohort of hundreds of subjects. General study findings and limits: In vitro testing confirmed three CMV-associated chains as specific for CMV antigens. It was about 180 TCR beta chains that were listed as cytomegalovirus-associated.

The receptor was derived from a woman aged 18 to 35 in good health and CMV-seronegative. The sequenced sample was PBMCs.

DNA of the CDR3: TGTGCCAGCAGCTCCAGCGCGGGACAGGGGGGCAACTTACAGCATTTT. Its protein product is CASSSSAGQGGNLQHF. This sequence joins TRBV6-6 and TRBJ1-5; 11 bases fit TRBD1. From germline, CDR1 is MNHNY and CDR2 SVGAGI (reference sequence). The length of the CDR3 is 16 residues. The J segment lost 13 bases and the V segment lost 6 bases, leaving 17 bases of the junction unmatched.